The rows below give T cell receptor beta chains drawn from one sample of a study of blood T cell repertoires in COVID-19. Sequencing used immunoSEQ multiplex PCR; TCRdb keeps in-frame clones, though not all of them. There are hundreds of thousands of clones in the sample; approximately 90% occur only once, and 1.2% lies in the top ten. The sample taken for sequencing was PBMCs or T cells enriched from blood (not recorded which). These receptors all stem from a man aged 25 to 40 who had recovered from COVID-19. Each CDR3 is given with its conserved first and last residue. The D gene is left open where the match is weak. Clone sizes are given selectively: once, few, many, or a class where the clone is expanded.

NA,TRBJ2-3,TRBD1,17,TRBV2,TGTGCCAGCAGTGTATCCTACGGTGGGACAGGGGTTCGAGGGCAGTATTTT,CASSVSYGGTGVRGQYF
NA,TRBJ2-7,NA,16,TRBV3-1/TRBV3-2,TGTGCCAGCAGCCAAGGGGCTTTGGGCAGCTCCTACGAGCAGTACTTC,CASSQGALGSSYEQYF
NA,TRBJ1-2,NA,13,TRBV7-8,TGTGCCAGCAGCCTAGCGGGGGGCTATGGCTACACCTTC,CASSLAGGYGYTF
NA,TRBJ2-3,TRBD1,13,TRBV30,TGTGCCTGGAGTGCACAGGGGGCGGATACGCAGTATTTT,CAWSAQGADTQYF
NA,TRBJ1-2,NA,16,TRBV11-2,TGTGCCAGCAGCTTAGAACTCCCAGGGTTGAACTATGGCTACACCTTC,CASSLELPGLNYGYTF
NA,TRBJ2-2,NA,16,TRBV11-3,TGTGCCAGCAGCTTAGACTCCGGGATCCGTCCCGGGGAGCTGTTTTTT,CASSLDSGIRPGELFF
once,TRBJ1-2,TRBD1,15,TRBV5-1,TGCGCCAGCAGCTTCCGACAGGGCGGCTACTATGGCTACACCTTC,CASSFRQGGYYGYTF
NA,TRBJ2-4,TRBD1,16,TRBV28,TGTGCCAGCAGTCCTACAGGGGGATTCGCCAAAAACATTCAGTACTTC,CASSPTGGFAKNIQYF
NA,TRBJ2-7,NA,15,TRBV19,TGTGCCAGTAGTATAGTATCCGGGGGCTCCTACGAGCAGTACTTC,CASSIVSGGSYEQYF
NA,TRBJ1-1,NA,13,TRBV19,TGTGCCAGTAGGGGAAGGAGGTCCGTCCGAGCTTTCTTT,CASRGRRSVRAFF
NA,TRBJ1-4,NA,15,TRBV30,TGTGCCTCAACAGGGCCGGGGCTAACTAATGAAAAACTGTTTTTT,CASTGPGLTNEKLFF
NA,TRBJ1-2,NA,16,TRBV2,TGTGCCAGCAGTGAAATGGGTGGGGGGAAAAACTATGGCTACACCTTC,CASSEMGGGKNYGYTF
many,TRBJ2-1,TRBD2,15,TRBV6-4,TGTGCCAGCAGTGACTCGACTAGCGGGAGCAATGAGCAGTTCTTC,CASSDSTSGSNEQFF
NA,TRBJ2-7,NA,16,TRBV5-1,TGCGCCAGCAGCATTCGACAGGAGTTGGGGAACTACGAGCAGTACTTC,CASSIRQELGNYEQYF
NA,TRBJ1-3,TRBD1,15,TRBV28,TGTGCCAGCAGTGAACCGACAGGGGTCGGAAACACCATATATTTT,CASSEPTGVGNTIYF
NA,TRBJ1-2,NA,13,TRBV11-2,TGTGCCAGCAGCTTGGAGGGTTTCTATGGCTACACCTTC,CASSLEGFYGYTF
once,TRBJ2-4,NA,20,TRBV19,TGTGCCACCCGAGGACCGCGTGGACAGAAGGGGGATTTTGCCAAAAACATTCAGTACTTC,CATRGPRGQKGDFAKNIQYF
NA,TRBJ2-7,TRBD1,16,TRBV5-8,TGTGCCAGCAGCCCCAGACAGGGGTTGGGCTCCTACGAGCAGTACTTC,CASSPRQGLGSYEQYF
NA,TRBJ2-2,NA,13,TRBV6-4,TGTGCCAGCAGAGCGGACGAATTAGGGGAGCTGTTTTTT,CASRADELGELFF
once,TRBJ2-7,NA,13,TRBV27,TGTGCCAGCAGTTCCTCCGGGACCTACGAGCAGTACTTC,CASSSSGTYEQYF
NA,TRBJ1-6,TRBD1,15,TRBV7-2,TGTGCCAGCAGCCTCCGACAGGGAGGAAATTCACCCCTCCACTTT,CASSLRQGGNSPLHF
NA,TRBJ2-7,TRBD2,16,TRBV7-2,TGTGCCAGCAGCGTTTTAGCGGGAGCGGAGTCTGACGAGCAGTACTTC,CASSVLAGAESDEQYF
NA,TRBJ1-3,NA,14,TRBV7-2,TGTGCCAGCAGCTTCACGGGCTCTGGAAACACCATATATTTT,CASSFTGSGNTIYF
NA,TRBJ2-5,NA,15,TRBV7-2,TGTGCCAGCAGCGCTAACATTCCGGGTCAAGAGACCCAGTACTTC,CASSANIPGQETQYF
NA,TRBJ2-1,NA,13,TRBV11-3,TGTGCCAGCAGCTCGGGGATTTACAATGAGCAGTTCTTC,CASSSGIYNEQFF